This TCR beta chain was captured in a study of blood T cells in healthy people across ages. Trimming pared 5 bases from V and 8 bases from J, leaving 18 bases between. This CDR3 spans 15 amino acids. This clonotype was counted ten times or more. The use of a sample-barcoded 5' primer and a J-beta primer mix characterized a second PCR of 7 to 11 cycles. Using its own MiXCR run on the 5' RACE reads, TCRdb lists one record per CDR3 protein. This sample has 700,000 or so distinct CDR3 sequences; 22% occur once, and the top ten carry approximately 20%. The source is a man aged 65 to 79 in good health. The chain recombines TRBV12-3 or TRBV12-4 with TRBJ1-4; weak D call: TRBD1 (6 bases). The sequenced material came from blood. The CDR3 nucleotides read TGTGCCAGCAGTCTGCGGGGGCTTGGAGGGGAAAAACTGTTTTTT. It specifies CASSLRGLGGEKLFF.